The clone carrying this TCR beta chain has a count of ten or more. The antigen is unknown. The data are from a study of T cells after yellow fever vaccination. Study context: Fractions of limited cellularity were prepared by means of SMART-Seq v4 Ultra Low Input.

TCR cDNA, made by 5'RACE template switching, carried an added universal primer site and UMIs. TCRdb fed the 5' RACE reads into MiXCR, producing one record per CDR3 protein. Among hundreds of thousands of distinct CDR3 sequences listed, around 12% were seen once. Regarding the study as a whole: Most clones from primary vaccination were detected again post-booster (about 96% CD4, roughly 90% CD8). Although most clonotypes did not, a small share appeared in both CD4 and CD8 compartments.

The source material was CD4+ T cells sorted from PBMCs, sampled 15 days after the yellow fever booster vaccination. The source is a man between 18 and 29 years old who received the YFV17D yellow fever vaccine.

CDR3 in amino acids: CSDRGPGYTF. CDR3 DNA: TGCAGTGACAGGGGGCCTGGCTACACCTTC. This chain connects TRBV20-1 to TRBJ1-2; 9 bases align to TRBD1. Germline CDR1 is DFQATT and CDR2 is SNEGSKA (reference sequence). The CDR3 loop spans 10 amino acids. Losses at the gene ends were 7 bases for V and 7 bases for J; bases not matched to a gene: 1.